These T cell receptor beta chains were read from a single sample in a study of T cell responses to AZD1222 COVID-19 vaccine. Profiling relied on immunoSEQ multiplex PCR, and the TCRdb table lists in-frame clones only, not all of them. This sample yields under 200,000 clones, of which around 87% are seen a single time; about 2.5% belongs to the top ten. Sequenced here: peripheral blood, sampled on day 0 of MenACWY control vaccination. These receptors all come from an adult in good health. CDR3s leave out the opening cysteine and the closing phenylalanine or tryptophan. The D gene is left open where the match is weak.

D gene: .; V gene: TRBV5-1; CDR3 protein: ASSFTGAQETQY
D gene: .; V gene: TRBV3-1/TRBV3-2; CDR3 protein: ASSQALSRLY
D gene: .; V gene: TRBV19; CDR3 protein: ASSISLVGYNEQF
D gene: .; V gene: TRBV6-5; CDR3 protein: ASSPNPWGGYGYT
D gene: TRBD1; V gene: TRBV5-1; CDR3 protein: ASSTTDRGFDEQY
D gene: .; V gene: TRBV9; CDR3 protein: ASSVYDTGELF
D gene: .; V gene: TRBV13; CDR3 protein: ASSLSPQGGTQY
D gene: TRBD1; V gene: TRBV6-2/TRBV6-3; CDR3 protein: ASSYSGRDRTYEQY
D gene: TRBD2; V gene: TRBV7-9; CDR3 protein: ASTRGDVIQETQY
D gene: .; V gene: TRBV19; CDR3 protein: ASSMGTLGIGGYEQY
D gene: TRBD1; V gene: TRBV25-1; CDR3 protein: ASTQTGSNSPLH
D gene: .; V gene: TRBV18; CDR3 protein: ASSPLGATNEKLF
D gene: .; V gene: TRBV5-1; CDR3 protein: ASSLTGASNEKLF
D gene: TRBD1; V gene: TRBV28; CDR3 protein: ASRRQGAEEGQPQH
D gene: TRBD1; V gene: TRBV6-5; CDR3 protein: ASSKGQGNQPQH
D gene: .; V gene: TRBV5-4; CDR3 protein: ASSDRTDSYNEQF
D gene: .; V gene: TRBV30; CDR3 protein: AWSVPAVRTHHYGYT
D gene: .; V gene: TRBV19; CDR3 protein: ASSGRGPNTGELF